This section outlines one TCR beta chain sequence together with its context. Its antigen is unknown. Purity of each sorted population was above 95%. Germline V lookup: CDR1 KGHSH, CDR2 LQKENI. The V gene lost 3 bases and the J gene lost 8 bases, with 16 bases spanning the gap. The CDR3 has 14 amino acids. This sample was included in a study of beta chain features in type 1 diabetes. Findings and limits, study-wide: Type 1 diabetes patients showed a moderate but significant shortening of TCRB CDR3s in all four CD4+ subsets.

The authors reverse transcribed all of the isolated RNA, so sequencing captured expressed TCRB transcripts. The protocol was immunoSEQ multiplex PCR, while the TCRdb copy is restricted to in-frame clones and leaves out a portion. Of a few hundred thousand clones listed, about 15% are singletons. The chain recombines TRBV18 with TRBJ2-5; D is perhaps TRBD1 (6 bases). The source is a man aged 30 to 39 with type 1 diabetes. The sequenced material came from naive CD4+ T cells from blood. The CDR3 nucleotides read TGTGCCAGCTCACCTAAGGGCGCAGGGGATACCCAGTACTTC. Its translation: CASSPKGAGDTQYF.